One and the same sample provided the 30 T cell receptor beta chains below, sequenced in a study of CD4 T cells in relation to SARS-CoV-2 and coronaviruses (dated by TCRdb to about 2021). CD4+ T cells from unexposed donors were collected before the COVID-19 pandemic (2011-2018). The EasySep CD4+ T cell isolation kit was used to isolate CD4+ T cells once the cultures had run for about 10 days. No cognate antigen is known for these TCRs. Library method: the immunoSEQ multiplex PCR assay. Entries here come from immuneACCESS through TCRdb and include only in-frame sequences with V and J called. Some clones fail to appear in such tables; in the studies checked, an unresolved V gene covers under half of the shortfall, and the cause of the remainder is unknown. The sample yields around 20,000 clones; approximately 70% were counted once. 20% to 25% of the sample lies in the top ten. Sequencing input: CD4+ T cells from PBMCs, cultured in vitro. The receptor source for this set is a human donor in good health.

The CDR3: CASSLGGQGEKLFF. CDR3 DNA sequence: TGCGCCAGCAGCTTGGGGGGCCAGGGTGAAAAACTGTTTTTT. The J gene is TRBJ1-4, the V gene TRBV5-1, with a weak D call TRBD1 (5 bases). Trimming shortened V by 0 bases and J by 7 bases, and 10 bases separated the two germline ends. The CDR3 loop spans 14 amino acids. CDR1 is SGHRS, CDR2 YFSETQ, per germline.

The chain couples TRBV6-5 to TRBJ2-2, with TRBD1 matching 8 bases. Germline V CDR1 and CDR2: MNHEY, SVGAGI. The CDR3 runs to 15 residues. J lost 0 bases, V lost 5 bases, and 2 bases had no gene match. CDR3 nucleotides: TGTGCCAGCAGTCGGGACAGGACGAACACCGGGGAGCTGTTTTTT. It yields the protein CASSRDRTNTGELFF.

The rearrangement links TRBV7-9 to TRBJ2-7; D perhaps matches TRBD2 (6 bases). Between the trimmed V and J ends, which lost 4 bases and 7 bases, there was a span of 17 bases. The CDR3 extends over 14 amino acids. Per germline, CDR1 SEHNR and CDR2 FQNEAQ (reference sequence). The CDR3: CASSSGTDGSEQYF. The CDR3 DNA is TGTGCCAGCAGCTCGGGGACGGACGGGAGTGAGCAGTACTTC.

This clone has more than one count but fewer than ten. V usage is TRBV23-1 and J usage is TRBJ1-6; D possibly corresponds to TRBD1 (5 bases). TRBV23-1 carries the ORF label, with uncertain function. Between the trimmed V and J ends, which lost 6 bases and 5 bases, there was a span of 14 bases. The length of the CDR3 is 15 residues. The CDR3 sequence is CASRLRVFDNSPLHF. The CDR3 bases are TGCGCCAGCAGACTCAGGGTCTTCGATAATTCACCCCTCCACTTT.

The sample holds a few counts of this clone. The V and J genes are TRBV7-2 and TRBJ1-1; TRBD1 agrees at 8 bases. CDR1 is SGHTA and CDR2 is FQGNSA in the germline V gene. The CDR3 length is 15 residues. V was clipped by 3 bases and J by 1 base; unmatched bases: 4. The CDR3 bases are TGTGCCAGCAGCTTCGCAGGGGGCAGGAACACTGAAGCTTTCTTT. It specifies CASSFAGGRNTEAFF.

V gene TRBV2 combines with J gene TRBJ2-3; no reliable D call. This CDR3 contains 13 residues. The V and J ends lost 7 bases and 3 bases respectively, with 11 bases between them. Germline V gene sequence: CDR1 SNHLY, CDR2 FYNNEI. The CDR3 region is CASNPPFTDTQYF. The CDR3 DNA sequence: TGTGCCAGCAATCCCCCGTTTACAGATACGCAGTATTTT.

The genes are TRBV7-9 and TRBJ2-2; 11 bases are shared with TRBD1. V shed 5 bases, J shed 7 bases, and the junction held 3 bases outside the gene matches. From germline, CDR1 is SEHNR and CDR2 FQNEAQ (reference sequence). The CDR3 is 14 residues long. The CDR3: CASSGQGAIGELFF. CDR3 nucleotides: TGTGCCAGCAGCGGACAGGGGGCGATCGGGGAGCTGTTTTTT. The full variable domain, with the rest looked up from reference TRBV7-9 and TRBJ2-2, is DTGVSQNPRHKITKRGQNVTFRCDPISEHNRLYWYRQTLGQGPEFLTYFQNEAQLEKSRLLSDRFSAERPKGSFSTLEIQRTEQGDSAMYLCASSGQGAIGELFFGEGSRLTVL.

The chain combines TRBV10-3 with TRBJ2-1; 7 nucleotides line up with TRBD1. Unmatched junction bases numbered 8, after V lost 8 bases and J lost 7 bases. CDR1 and CDR2 (germline): ENHRY, SYGVKD. This CDR3 is built from 13 residues. CDR3 bases: TGTGCCATCCAACGCGACAGGGCAAATGAGCAGTTCTTC. This gives the protein CAIQRDRANEQFF.

This clone appeared a single time. The CDR3 reads CASSQETRGVFQNTQYF. The DNA for the CDR3 is TGCGCCAGCAGCCAAGAGACCAGGGGAGTATTCCAAAATACGCAGTATTTT. The V and J genes are TRBV4-3 and TRBJ2-3; possible D gene TRBD1, 6 bases. The germline CDR1 and CDR2 sequences are LGHNA and YSLEER. V lost 0 bases and J 7 bases, leaving 20 bases between the germline ends. This CDR3 contains 17 residues.

V is TRBV19 and J is TRBJ2-3; the match to TRBD1 covers 8 bases. CDR1 is LNHDA, CDR2 SQIVND, per germline (reference sequence). The CDR3 extends over 15 amino acids. V lost 8 bases and J lost 1; bases outside the gene matches: 8. CDR3 coding DNA: TGTGCCAGTCGCGACAGGGGACGGGGCACAGATACGCAGTATTTT. Its protein product is CASRDRGRGTDTQYF.

The rearrangement links TRBV9 to TRBJ2-2, with D hard to call. CDR1 and CDR2 (germline): SGDLS, YYNGEE. V was cut by 0 bases and J by 0 bases, with 9 bases left in between. This CDR3 is built from 16 residues. The CDR3 loop is CASSVDIGANTGELFF. Written as DNA, the CDR3 is TGTGCCAGCAGCGTAGATATAGGAGCGAACACCGGGGAGCTGTTTTTT.

The chain uses TRBV7-8 and TRBJ2-5; D is possibly TRBD1 or TRBD2 (5 bases each). The ends were cut back, 1 base at V and 5 bases at J, with 14 bases in the middle. Germline loops: CDR1 SGHVS, CDR2 FQNEAQ. CDR3 length: 15 residues. The CDR3 region is CASSLVGTSGETQYF. The DNA for the CDR3 is TGTGCCAGCAGCTTAGTTGGGACGTCTGGGGAGACCCAGTACTTC.

This chain joins TRBV11-2 and TRBJ1-4; D is unresolved. The CDR3 is 14 amino acids. CDR1 and CDR2 from the germline V gene are SGHAT and FQNNGV. V lost 5 bases to trimming and J lost 4 bases, with 11 bases between them. The CDR3 sequence: CASSLLADNEKLFF. CDR3 nucleotides: TGTGCCAGCAGCCTACTGGCGGATAATGAAAAACTGTTTTTT.

CDR3: CATSRGGGGELFF. The CDR3 coding sequence is TGTGCCACCTCCAGGGGGGGAGGCGGGGAGCTGTTTTTT. The chain employs TRBV19 and TRBJ2-2; D assignment may be TRBD1 or TRBD2 (7 bases each). Germline V gives CDR1 LNHDA, CDR2 SQIVND (reference sequence). The CDR3 runs 13 residues. The V gene lost 10 bases and the J gene lost 7 bases, with 16 bases spanning the gap.

This chain uses TRBV2 with TRBJ2-5; 9 bases align to TRBD2. CDR3 length equals 13 residues. The V gene end was trimmed by 9 bases and the J gene end by 5 bases; junction bases not matched to a gene: 7. Germline CDR1 and CDR2: SNHLY and FYNNEI. CDR3 region: CASLAGGKETQYF. The DNA for the CDR3 is TGTGCCAGTTTGGCGGGGGGGAAGGAGACCCAGTACTTC.

In DNA, the CDR3 is TGCGCCAGCAGTCCGGGAAACAACTATGGCTACACCTTC. Translating it yields CASSPGNNYGYTF. This chain connects TRBV5-1 to TRBJ1-2, with no clear D. Germline V gene lookup returns CDR1 SGHRS and CDR2 YFSETQ. The ends were cut back, 5 bases at V and 2 bases at J, with 10 bases in the middle. CDR3 length: 13 amino acids.

This clone was found a few times. The chain has TRBV7-2 and TRBJ1-4, with D perhaps TRBD1 (6 bases). From germline, CDR1 is SGHTA and CDR2 FQGNSA. The germline V and J ends were trimmed by 3 bases and 1 base, with 18 bases remaining between them. This CDR3 is 18 amino acids long. The CDR3 spells CASSFARGGAGTNEKLFF. The CDR3 DNA reads as TGTGCCAGCAGCTTCGCCCGGGGGGGGGCAGGAACTAATGAAAAACTGTTTTTT.

The V gene is TRBV5-1, the J gene TRBJ1-4; 7 positions match TRBD1. This CDR3 is built from 14 residues. The germline V gene encodes CDR1 SGHRS and CDR2 YFSETQ. With 4 bases clipped from V and 12 bases from J, the junction kept 12 bases outside the gene matches. The CDR3 DNA reads as TGCGCCAGCAGCGCGGACAGGCGCCCGGTGGAACTGTTTTTT. Residues: CASSADRRPVELFF.

This clone was counted between two and nine times. The chain combines TRBV4-1 with TRBJ2-1; D may be TRBD1 (7 bases). The CDR3 covers 17 residues. Germline-derived CDR1 and CDR2 are MGHRA and YSYEKL. The V end was cut by 3 bases, the J end by 7 bases, with 22 bases between. CDR3 in amino acids: CASSQDRRQGAGNEQFF. In DNA form, the CDR3 reads TGCGCCAGCAGCCAGGATAGGAGACAGGGTGCGGGGAATGAGCAGTTCTTC.

A few counts support this clone. This chain links TRBV6-5 with TRBJ1-2; the D is unclear. From germline, CDR1 is MNHEY and CDR2 SVGAGI. The CDR3 consists of 12 residues. Trimming removed 6 bases at V and 4 bases at J, with 9 bases between. CDR3 sequence reads: CASSRSGYGYTF. The CDR3 DNA is TGTGCCAGCAGCCGGAGTGGCTATGGCTACACCTTC.

V usage is TRBV18 and J usage is TRBJ2-7; tentatively, D is TRBD1 (6 bases). From germline, CDR1 is KGHSH and CDR2 LQKENI. Deletions cut 2 bases from V and 2 bases from J, with 13 bases between. This CDR3 region has 15 residues. The CDR3 loop reads CASSPIWTDTYEQYF. CDR3 in DNA: TGTGCCAGCTCACCAATTTGGACAGATACCTACGAGCAGTACTTC.

In this sample, this clone turned up a few times. The chain recombines TRBV11-2 with TRBJ1-1, with 7 bases identical to TRBD1. The CDR3 contains 17 residues. V shed 5 bases, J shed 0 bases, and the junction held 12 bases outside the gene matches. Germline V gene sequence: CDR1 SGHAT, CDR2 FQNNGV. CDR3 in DNA: TGTGCCAGCAGCACCGTACTCCGGGACAGCCTGAACACTGAAGCTTTCTTT. This sequence encodes CASSTVLRDSLNTEAFF.

The gene calls are TRBV6-5 and TRBJ1-2; unclear D gene. V lost 0 bases and J lost 7, with 12 bases in between. The CDR3 length is 14 residues. In germline, CDR1 is MNHEY, CDR2 SVGAGI. CDR3 sequence reads: CASSYSRGRGGYTF. CDR3 sequence (DNA): TGTGCCAGCAGTTACTCGAGAGGGCGCGGTGGCTACACCTTC.

The rearrangement uses TRBV3-1 (or the pseudogene TRBV3-2) and TRBJ2-7; D might be TRBD2 (5 bases). Germline V gene data show CDR1 as LGHDT and CDR2 as YNNKEL (reference sequence). The CDR3 is 17 residues long. The germline V and J ends were trimmed by 4 bases and 0 bases, with 19 bases remaining between them. CDR3 in amino acids: CASSREWGERFSYEQYF. The CDR3 coding sequence is TGTGCCAGCAGCCGGGAATGGGGAGAACGATTCTCCTACGAGCAGTACTTC.

The chain recombines TRBV9 with TRBJ1-6; TRBD1 agrees at 10 bases. CDR3 length: 14 amino acids. Germline assignment: CDR1 SGDLS and CDR2 YYNGEE. Germline trimming cut 1 base from V and 9 bases from J; bases unmatched to any gene: 1. The CDR3 here is CASSVRDRGSPLHF. The CDR3 DNA is TGTGCCAGCAGCGTAAGGGACAGGGGTTCACCCCTCCACTTT.

The chain recombines TRBV11-2 with TRBJ1-4, with 7 bases fitting TRBD1. The ends lost 5 bases at V and 7 bases at J; junction bases unmatched: 7. Germline CDR1 reads SGHAT; CDR2 reads FQNNGV. CDR3 size: 14 residues. This chain's CDR3 is CASSLDRVAEKLFF. The CDR3 region has the DNA TGTGCCAGCAGCCTCGACAGGGTAGCTGAAAAACTGTTTTTT.

The chain combines TRBV5-4 with TRBJ2-7; D not resolved. Between the trimmed V and J ends, which lost 4 bases and 6 bases, there was a span of 11 bases. Germline CDR1 reads SGHNT; CDR2 reads YYREEE (reference sequence). CDR3 length: 12 amino acids. The CDR3 coding sequence is TGTGCCAGCAGCCTTCTAGGCTTCGAGCAGTACTTC. This codes for CASSLLGFEQYF.

The gene calls are TRBV13 and TRBJ2-3, with 14 bases aligning to TRBD2. V lost 4 bases, J lost 3 bases, and 12 bases stayed unmatched. The CDR3 contains 19 residues. Germline V lookup: CDR1 PRHDT, CDR2 FYEKMQ (reference sequence). As DNA, the CDR3 is TGTGCCAGCAGCTCTAACTACCGACTAGCGGGAGGGCCGACAGATACGCAGTATTTT. Its translation: CASSSNYRLAGGPTDTQYF.

This chain joins TRBV4-2 and TRBJ2-7; 11 nucleotides align to TRBD2. The CDR3 loop spans 15 amino acids. CDR1 LGHNA and CDR2 YNFKEQ come from the germline V gene. V dropped 4 bases and J dropped 4; count of bases not matched to a gene: 6. The CDR3 here is CASSPEGLADYEQYF. In nucleotides, the CDR3 is TGTGCCAGCAGCCCCGAGGGACTAGCGGATTACGAGCAGTACTTC.

This chain joins TRBV9 and TRBJ1-1, with D unresolved. Germline V gives CDR1 SGDLS, CDR2 YYNGEE. V shed 0 bases and J shed 1 base, with 7 bases lying between them. The CDR3 has 14 residues. Here the CDR3 reads CASSVVSANTEAFF. As DNA, the CDR3 is TGTGCCAGCAGCGTAGTCTCTGCGAACACTGAAGCTTTCTTT.